These 22 T cell receptor beta chains originate from one sample sequenced in a study of blood T cells in healthy people across ages. Alongside a J-beta primer mix, a sample-barcoded 5' primer served in a second PCR lasting about 7 to 11 cycles. TCRdb processed the 5' RACE reads anew with MiXCR; each CDR3 protein has one entry. This sample carries around 1.7 million distinct CDR3 sequences, 28% of them seen once, and the ten largest clones take 7.7%. Material: blood. These receptors were obtained from a woman aged 25 to 39 in good health.

This rearrangement joins TRBV10-3 to TRBJ2-1; TRBD2 agrees at 7 bases. CDR1 and CDR2 from the germline V gene are ENHRY and SYGVKD. Trimming removed 0 bases from V and 4 bases from J; junction bases left unmatched: 6. This CDR3 is 16 amino acids long. DNA for the CDR3: TGTGCCATCAGTGAGTCGGGAGGGAGAAGTTACAATGAGCAGTTCTTC. This sequence encodes CAISESGGRSYNEQFF.

The CDR3 region has the DNA TGTGCCAGCTCACCGTCCTATGAGGGGGCGCGTAACGAGCAGTACTTC. Translated, it gives CASSPSYEGARNEQYF. The chain is built from TRBV18 and TRBJ2-7; TRBD1 matches at 7 bases. The CDR3 contains 16 residues. Trimming removed 3 bases from V and 5 bases from J; junction bases left unmatched: 13. Germline assignment: CDR1 KGHSH and CDR2 LQKENI.

This clonotype turned up a few times. The rearrangement joins TRBV7-9 to TRBJ1-1; D is unresolved. V shed 8 bases and J shed 7 bases, with 8 bases lying between them. This CDR3 region has 10 residues. Germline V gene data show CDR1 as SEHNR and CDR2 as FQNEAQ (reference sequence). The CDR3 nucleotides read TGTGCCAGCGCCCCCCTTGAAGCTTTCTTT. Translating it yields CASAPLEAFF.

V and J are TRBV7-2 and TRBJ2-4; the D is unclear. Germline CDR1 is SGHTA and CDR2 is FQGNSA. With 5 bases removed from V and 0 bases from J, the gap between germline ends came to 14 bases. The CDR3 is 16 residues long. As DNA, the CDR3 is TGTGCCAGCAGCGCTTCCCATGGGTTAGCCAAAAACATTCAGTACTTC. Its protein product is CASSASHGLAKNIQYF.

Of note for this clonotype: Compared with germline, one end of the junction differs, possibly owing to a read error. The DNA for the CDR3 is TGTGCCAGCAGCCCCAATATCGGGATCTCCTACAATGGGCAGTTCTTC. Protein sequence: CASSPNIGISYNGQFF. V and J are TRBV7-7 and TRBJ2-1; TRBD2 might be the D (5 bases). CDR1 and CDR2 (germline): SSHAT, FNYEAQ (reference sequence). This CDR3 has 16 amino acids.

The chain uses TRBV6-2 or TRBV6-3 and TRBJ2-5, with 11 bases aligning to TRBD2. The CDR3 covers 19 residues. Germline V lookup: CDR1 MNHEY, CDR2 SVGEGT. Trimming removed 5 bases from V and 0 bases from J; junction bases left unmatched: 14. The chain's CDR3 is CASSSRGLAEFSYQETQYF. The CDR3, as DNA: TGTGCCAGCAGTAGCCGGGGACTAGCGGAGTTCTCGTACCAAGAGACCCAGTACTTC.

This chain uses TRBV6-5 with TRBJ2-5; the D is unclear. Germline assignment: CDR1 MNHEY and CDR2 SVGAGI. Trimming took 6 bases from V and 8 from J, leaving 16 bases between them. This CDR3 region has 13 residues. The CDR3 nucleotides are TGTGCCAGCAGGACCAGCAATTTGGGTACCCAGTACTTC. Translation: CASRTSNLGTQYF.

As concerns this clonotype: With a much larger clone just one base away, this may be a read error. The rearrangement links TRBV11-2 to TRBJ2-1; D is unresolved. The CDR3 totals 11 residues. The germline V and J ends were trimmed by 3 bases and 13 bases, with 10 bases remaining between them. From germline, CDR1 is SGHAT and CDR2 FQNNGV. CDR3 nucleotide sequence: TGTGCCAGCAGCTTCGTGGAGACCCAGTTCTTC. Translating gives CASSFVETQFF.

Many counts were recorded for this clonotype. The chain has TRBV20-1 and TRBJ1-5; tentative D call: TRBD1 (5 bases). This CDR3 spans 13 amino acids. The V gene lost 3 bases and the J gene lost 3 bases, with 9 bases spanning the gap. The germline gives CDR1 DFQATT, CDR2 SNEGSKA (reference sequence). The CDR3 loop is CSARTDPNQPQHF. CDR3 nucleotides: TGCAGTGCTAGGACAGATCCCAATCAGCCCCAGCATTTT.

This clonotype was seen only a few times. The chain uses TRBV24-1 and TRBJ2-1; D is ambiguous. CDR1 is KGHDR, CDR2 SFDVKD, per germline. Deletions cut 4 bases from V and 0 bases from J, with 15 bases between. The CDR3 contains 17 residues. CDR3 region: CATSEQQVLSSYNEQFF. The CDR3 nucleotides read TGTGCCACCAGTGAGCAACAAGTTCTTAGCTCCTACAATGAGCAGTTCTTC.

In its sample, this clonotype was seen many times. V is TRBV4-2 and J is TRBJ2-7; D call uncertain. V lost 4 bases and J 2 bases, leaving 9 bases between the germline ends. There are 13 residues in the CDR3. The germline CDR1 and CDR2 sequences are LGHNA and YNFKEQ. The CDR3 DNA is TGTGCCAGCAGCCGAGCCGGCGCCTACGAGCAGTACTTC. This codes for CASSRAGAYEQYF.

V and J are TRBV5-6 and TRBJ1-1, with TRBD1 matching 12 bases. V was pared by 7 bases and J by 4 bases, with 5 bases of the junction left unmatched. CDR3 length: 14 residues. Germline loops: CDR1 SGHDT, CDR2 YYEEEE. For the CDR3, the DNA is TGTGCCAGCTCATGGGACAGGGGGCCCACTGAAGCTTTCTTT. This translates into CASSWDRGPTEAFF. Filled out from reference TRBV5-6 and TRBJ1-1, the complete variable domain reads DAGVTQSPTHLIKTRGQQVTLRCSPKSGHDTVSWYQQALGQGPQFIFQYYEEEERQRGNFPDRFSGHQFPNYSSELNVNALLLGDSALYLCASSWDRGPTEAFFGQGTRLTVV.

The V and J genes are TRBV29-1 and TRBJ1-2; D ambiguous. Germline V lookup: CDR1 SQVTM, CDR2 ANQGSEA. The CDR3 is 15 amino acids. Trimming removed 2 bases from V and 5 bases from J, with 18 bases in between. The DNA for the CDR3 is TGCAGCGTTGAATGGCAGGCTATTGTGGGGTATGGCTACACCTTC. Encoded protein: CSVEWQAIVGYGYTF. The full variable domain, its missing parts supplied by reference TRBV29-1 and TRBJ1-2, is SAVISQKPSRDICQRGTSLTIQCQVDSQVTMMFWYRQQPGQSLTLIATANQGSEATYESGFVIDKFPISRPNLTFSTLTVSNMSPEDSSIYLCSVEWQAIVGYGYTFGSGTRLTVV.

The sample holds a few counts of this clonotype. The CDR3 region is CASSLGTGWDEQYF. The CDR3 DNA reads as TGTGCCAGCAGTTTAGGGACTGGATGGGACGAGCAGTACTTC. This chain connects TRBV12-3 or TRBV12-4 to TRBJ2-7; D is perhaps TRBD2 (5 bases). The V end lost 1 base, the J end lost 5 bases, and 12 bases lay between the germline ends. The CDR3 is 14 residues long.

In this sample, this clonotype turned up many times. The rearrangement links TRBV5-1 to TRBJ1-2, with TRBD1 as a possible D gene (5 bases). Germline values: CDR1 SGHRS, CDR2 YFSETQ. V lost 9 bases to trimming and J lost 8 bases, with 14 bases between them. This CDR3 contains 11 residues. CDR3 in amino acids: CAIWQGQGYTF. Here the CDR3 DNA reads TGCGCCATATGGCAGGGTCAGGGCTACACCTTC.

The V call is TRBV11-2, the J call TRBJ1-6; no firm D call. V lost 2 bases to trimming and J lost 1 base, with 9 bases between them. The CDR3 is 16 residues long. Germline CDR1 SGHAT, CDR2 FQNNGV. The CDR3 is CASSLTLTSYNSPLHF. The CDR3 DNA reads as TGTGCCAGCAGCTTAACCCTTACGTCCTATAATTCACCCCTCCACTTT.

J is TRBJ1-5 and V is TRBV28, with a tentative D call TRBD1 (6 bases). V was shortened by 11 bases and J by 5 bases, with 19 bases between the two germline ends. This CDR3 contains 14 residues. The germline V gene encodes CDR1 MDHEN and CDR2 SYDVKM. The CDR3 is CAASRGVLDQPQHF. CDR3 nucleotides: TGTGCCGCCAGCAGGGGAGTGTTAGATCAGCCCCAGCATTTT.

The gene calls are TRBV7-9 and TRBJ2-7, with D tentatively TRBD2 (5 bases). Trimming removed 3 bases at V and 5 bases at J, with 11 bases between. Germline assignment: CDR1 SEHNR and CDR2 FQNEAQ (reference sequence). There are 13 residues in the CDR3. CDR3 protein: CASSFSGFDEQYF. The CDR3 nucleotides are TGTGCCAGCAGCTTTTCGGGGTTCGACGAGCAGTACTTC.

J is TRBJ2-1 and V is TRBV9; D not resolved. The V end lost 2 bases, the J end lost 4 bases, and 13 bases lay between the germline ends. Germline CDR1 SGDLS, CDR2 YYNGEE. This CDR3 region has 15 residues. CDR3 sequence (DNA): TGTGCCAGCAGCGTTAGGCATAACGAATACAATGAGCAGTTCTTC. Residues: CASSVRHNEYNEQFF. Drawing the rest from reference TRBV9 and TRBJ2-1, the complete variable domain is DSGVTQTPKHLITATGQRVTLRCSPRSGDLSVYWYQQSLDQGLQFLIQYYNGEERAKGNILERFSAQQFPDLHSELNLSSLELGDSALYFCASSVRHNEYNEQFFGPGTRLTVL.

The rearrangement uses TRBV5-1 and TRBJ2-1; D is unresolved. The ends were cut back, 4 bases at V and 5 bases at J, with 19 bases in the middle. The CDR3 length is 16 residues. The germline V gene encodes CDR1 SGHRS and CDR2 YFSETQ. CDR3 protein: CASSPRSRRGNNEQFF. CDR3 bases: TGCGCCAGCAGCCCCCGTTCCAGGCGCGGCAACAATGAGCAGTTCTTC.

A remark on this clonotype: A much bigger clone sits one base away, suggesting this may be a read error. This chain connects TRBV7-7 to TRBJ2-1, with D unclear. The CDR3 consists of 14 residues. Germline-derived CDR1 and CDR2 are SSHAT and FNYEAQ (reference sequence). CDR3 region: CVSSLDPGHNEQFF. Written as DNA, the CDR3 is TGTGTCAGCAGCTTAGACCCGGGTCACAATGAGCAGTTCTTC.

This clonotype was counted many times. The chain recombines TRBV5-1 with TRBJ2-5, with 8 bases identical to TRBD1. With 3 bases clipped from V and 2 bases from J, the junction kept 12 bases outside the gene matches. CDR3 length: 17 amino acids. From germline, CDR1 is SGHRS and CDR2 YFSETQ. CDR3 residues: CASSSPGTGVLQETQYF. In nucleotides, the CDR3 is TGCGCCAGCAGCTCACCCGGGACAGGCGTACTTCAAGAGACCCAGTACTTC.